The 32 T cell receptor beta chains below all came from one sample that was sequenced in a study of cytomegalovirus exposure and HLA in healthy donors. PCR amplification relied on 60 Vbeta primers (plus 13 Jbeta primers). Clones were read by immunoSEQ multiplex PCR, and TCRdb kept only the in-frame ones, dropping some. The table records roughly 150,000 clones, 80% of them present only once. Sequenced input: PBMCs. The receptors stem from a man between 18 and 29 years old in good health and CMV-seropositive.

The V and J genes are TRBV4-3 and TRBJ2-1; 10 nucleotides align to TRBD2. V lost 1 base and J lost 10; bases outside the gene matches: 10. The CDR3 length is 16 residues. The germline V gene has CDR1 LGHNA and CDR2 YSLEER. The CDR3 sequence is CASSQGLAGTLGEQFF. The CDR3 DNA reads TGCGCCAGCAGCCAAGGACTAGCGGGTACTCTCGGGGAGCAGTTCTTC.

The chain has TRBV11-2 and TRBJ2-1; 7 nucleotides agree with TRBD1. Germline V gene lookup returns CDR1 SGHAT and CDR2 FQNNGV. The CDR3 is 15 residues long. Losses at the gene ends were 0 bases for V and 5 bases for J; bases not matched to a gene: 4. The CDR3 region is CASSLDRDSHNEQFF. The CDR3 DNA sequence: TGTGCCAGCAGCTTAGACCGGGACAGCCACAATGAGCAGTTCTTC.

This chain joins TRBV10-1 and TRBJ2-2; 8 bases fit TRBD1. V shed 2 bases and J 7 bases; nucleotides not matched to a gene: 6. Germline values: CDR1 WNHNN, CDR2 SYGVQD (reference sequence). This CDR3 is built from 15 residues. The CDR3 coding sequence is TGCGCCAGCAGTGAGGCCGCAGGGGGCGTCGGGGAGCTGTTTTTT. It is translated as CASSEAAGGVGELFF.

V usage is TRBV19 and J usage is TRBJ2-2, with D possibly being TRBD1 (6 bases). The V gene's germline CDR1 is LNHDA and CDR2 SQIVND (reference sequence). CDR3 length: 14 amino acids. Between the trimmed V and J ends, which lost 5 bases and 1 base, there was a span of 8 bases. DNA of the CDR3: TGTGCCAGTAGTCTGGGACAGAACACCGGGGAGCTGTTTTTT. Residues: CASSLGQNTGELFF.

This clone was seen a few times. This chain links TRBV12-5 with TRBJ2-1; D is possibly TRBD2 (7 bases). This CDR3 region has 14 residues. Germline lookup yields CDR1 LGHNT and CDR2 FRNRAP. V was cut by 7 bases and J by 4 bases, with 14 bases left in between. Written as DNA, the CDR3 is TGTGCTAGTGTCGGGGGGCAGGGGTACAATGAGCAGTTCTTC. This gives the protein CASVGGQGYNEQFF.

CDR3 amino acids: CASGTGNEQFF. CDR3 in DNA: TGTGCCAGCGGGACTGGGAATGAGCAGTTCTTC. The genes are TRBV11-1 and TRBJ2-1; D is possibly TRBD2 (6 bases). The germline V and J ends were trimmed by 8 bases and 7 bases, with 9 bases remaining between them. The CDR3 covers 11 residues. Germline values: CDR1 SGHAT, CDR2 FQDESV (reference sequence).

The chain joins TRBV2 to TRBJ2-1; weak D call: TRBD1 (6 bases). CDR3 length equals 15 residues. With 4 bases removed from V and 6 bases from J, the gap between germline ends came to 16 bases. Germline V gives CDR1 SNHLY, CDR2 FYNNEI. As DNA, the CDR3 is TGTGCCAGCAGTGTAATAGTGGGGGCCACCAATGAGCAGTTCTTC. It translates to CASSVIVGATNEQFF.

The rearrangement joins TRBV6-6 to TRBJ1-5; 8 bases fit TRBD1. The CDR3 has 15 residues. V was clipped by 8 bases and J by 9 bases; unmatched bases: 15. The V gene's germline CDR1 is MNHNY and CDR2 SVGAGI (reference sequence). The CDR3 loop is CASGSYRTGQGPQHF. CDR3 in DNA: TGTGCCAGCGGGTCGTACCGGACAGGGCAAGGGCCCCAGCATTTT.

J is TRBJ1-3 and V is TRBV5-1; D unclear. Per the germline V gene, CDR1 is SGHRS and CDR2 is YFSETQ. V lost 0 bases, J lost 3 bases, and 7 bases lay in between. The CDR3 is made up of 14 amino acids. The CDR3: CASSLGEIGNTIYF. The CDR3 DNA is TGCGCCAGCAGCTTGGGTGAGATTGGAAACACCATATATTTT.

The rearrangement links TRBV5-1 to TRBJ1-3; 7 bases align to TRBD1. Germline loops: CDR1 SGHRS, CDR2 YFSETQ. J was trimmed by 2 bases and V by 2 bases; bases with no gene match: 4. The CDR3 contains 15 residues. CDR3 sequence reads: CASSFTGEAGNTIYF. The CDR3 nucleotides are TGCGCCAGCAGCTTTACAGGGGAAGCTGGAAACACCATATATTTT.

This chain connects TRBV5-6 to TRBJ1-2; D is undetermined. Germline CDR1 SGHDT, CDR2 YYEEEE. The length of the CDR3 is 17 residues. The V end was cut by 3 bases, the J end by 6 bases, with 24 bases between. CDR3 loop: CASSSEGGATRHDGYTF. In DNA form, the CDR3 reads TGTGCCAGCAGCTCTGAGGGCGGAGCAACGCGCCATGATGGCTACACCTTC.

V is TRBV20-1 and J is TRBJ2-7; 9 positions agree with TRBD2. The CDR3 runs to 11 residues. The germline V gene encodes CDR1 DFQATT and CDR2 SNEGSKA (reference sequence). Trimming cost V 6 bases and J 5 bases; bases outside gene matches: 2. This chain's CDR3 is CSAQRGDEQYF. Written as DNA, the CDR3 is TGCAGTGCCCAGCGGGGGGACGAGCAGTACTTC.

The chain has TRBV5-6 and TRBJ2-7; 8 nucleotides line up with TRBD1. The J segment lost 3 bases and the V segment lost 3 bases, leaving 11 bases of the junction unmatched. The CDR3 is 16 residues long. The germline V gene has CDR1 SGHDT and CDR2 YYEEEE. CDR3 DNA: TGTGCCAGCAGCTGGGGCCTGACAGGGGAACGCTACGAGCAGTACTTC. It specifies CASSWGLTGERYEQYF.

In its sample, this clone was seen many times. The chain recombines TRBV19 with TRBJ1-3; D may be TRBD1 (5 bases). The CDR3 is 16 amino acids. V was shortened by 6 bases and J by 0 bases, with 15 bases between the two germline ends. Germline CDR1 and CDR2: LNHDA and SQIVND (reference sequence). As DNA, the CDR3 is TGTGCCAGTAGCGGCGCAGGGACTATCTCTGGAAACACCATATATTTT. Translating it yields CASSGAGTISGNTIYF.

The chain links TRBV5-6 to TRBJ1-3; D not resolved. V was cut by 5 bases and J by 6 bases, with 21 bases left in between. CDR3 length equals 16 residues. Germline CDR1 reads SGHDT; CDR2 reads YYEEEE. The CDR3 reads CASSWWTGMAENTIYF. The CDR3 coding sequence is TGTGCCAGCAGTTGGTGGACGGGGATGGCTGAAAACACCATATATTTT.

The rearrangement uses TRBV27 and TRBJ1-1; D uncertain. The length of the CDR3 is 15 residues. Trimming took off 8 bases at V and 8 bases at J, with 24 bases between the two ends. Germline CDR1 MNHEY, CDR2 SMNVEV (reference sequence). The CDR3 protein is CASSFKAGGRVEAFF. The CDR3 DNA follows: TGTGCCAGCTCTTTTAAGGCCGGTGGGCGAGTAGAAGCTTTCTTT.

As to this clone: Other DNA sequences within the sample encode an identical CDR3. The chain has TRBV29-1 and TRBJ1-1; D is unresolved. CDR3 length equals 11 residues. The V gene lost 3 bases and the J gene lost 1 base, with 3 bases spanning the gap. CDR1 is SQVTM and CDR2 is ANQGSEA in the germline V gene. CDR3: CSVDRNTEAFF. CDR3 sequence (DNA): TGCAGCGTTGACAGGAACACTGAAGCTTTCTTT.

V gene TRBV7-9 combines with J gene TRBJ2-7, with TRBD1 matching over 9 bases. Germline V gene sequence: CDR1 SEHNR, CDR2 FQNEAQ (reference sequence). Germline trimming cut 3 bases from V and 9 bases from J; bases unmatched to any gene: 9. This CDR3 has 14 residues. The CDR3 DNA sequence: TGTGCCAGCAGCTTTGGACAGGGGACTACGCCGCAGTACTTC. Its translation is CASSFGQGTTPQYF.

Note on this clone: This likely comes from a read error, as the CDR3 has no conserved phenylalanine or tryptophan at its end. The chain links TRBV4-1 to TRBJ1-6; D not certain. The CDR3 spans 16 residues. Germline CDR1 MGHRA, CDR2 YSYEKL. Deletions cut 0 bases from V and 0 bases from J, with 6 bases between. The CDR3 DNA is TGCGCCAGCAGCCAAGATCCGAGCTCCTATAATTCACCCCTCCACCTT. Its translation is CASSQDPSSYNSPLHL.

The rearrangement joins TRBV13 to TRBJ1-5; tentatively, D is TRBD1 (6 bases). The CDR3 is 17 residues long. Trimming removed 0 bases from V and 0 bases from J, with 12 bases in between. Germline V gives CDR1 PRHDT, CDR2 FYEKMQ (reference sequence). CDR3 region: CASSLGRGAYSNQPQHF. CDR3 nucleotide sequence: TGTGCCAGCAGCTTAGGCCGGGGGGCATATAGCAATCAGCCCCAGCATTTT. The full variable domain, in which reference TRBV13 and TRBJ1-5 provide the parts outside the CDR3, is AAGVIQSPRHLIKEKRETATLKCYPIPRHDTVYWYQQGPGQDPQFLISFYEKMQSDKGSIPDRFSAQQFSDYHSELNMSSLELGDSALYFCASSLGRGAYSNQPQHFGDGTRLSIL.

CDR3 in DNA: TGTGCCAGCAGCACTCCTCGGGGGGACTCTGGAAACACCATATATTTT. Its protein product is CASSTPRGDSGNTIYF. This chain uses TRBV7-9 with TRBJ1-3; D may be TRBD1 (5 bases). The CDR3 sequence is 16 residues long. Germline V gene data show CDR1 as SEHNR and CDR2 as FQNEAQ (reference sequence). V was clipped by 5 bases and J by 0 bases, with 14 bases between them.

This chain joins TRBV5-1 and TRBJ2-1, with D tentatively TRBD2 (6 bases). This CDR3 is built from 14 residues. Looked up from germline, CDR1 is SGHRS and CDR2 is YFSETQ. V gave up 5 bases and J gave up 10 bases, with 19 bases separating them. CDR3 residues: CASSKVGGTWEQFF. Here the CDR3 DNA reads TGCGCCAGCAGTAAAGTGGGGGGTACTTGGGAGCAGTTCTTC. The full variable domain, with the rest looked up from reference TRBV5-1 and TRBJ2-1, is KAGVTQTPRYLIKTRGQQVTLSCSPISGHRSVSWYQQTPGQGLQFLFEYFSETQRNKGNFPGRFSGRQFSNSRSEMNVSTLELGDSALYLCASSKVGGTWEQFFGPGTRLTVL.

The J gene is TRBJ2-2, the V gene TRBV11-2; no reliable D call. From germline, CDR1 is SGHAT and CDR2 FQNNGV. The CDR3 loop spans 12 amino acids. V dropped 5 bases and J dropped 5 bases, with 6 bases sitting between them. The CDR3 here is CASSLTTGELFF. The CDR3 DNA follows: TGTGCCAGCAGCCTAACGACCGGGGAGCTGTTTTTT.

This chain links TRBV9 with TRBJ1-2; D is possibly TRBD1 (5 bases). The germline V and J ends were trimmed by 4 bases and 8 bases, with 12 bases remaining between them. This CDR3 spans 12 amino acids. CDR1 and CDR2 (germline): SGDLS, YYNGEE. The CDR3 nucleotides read TGTGCCAGCAGCCTCCGGGGGTGGGGCTACACCTTC. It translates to CASSLRGWGYTF.

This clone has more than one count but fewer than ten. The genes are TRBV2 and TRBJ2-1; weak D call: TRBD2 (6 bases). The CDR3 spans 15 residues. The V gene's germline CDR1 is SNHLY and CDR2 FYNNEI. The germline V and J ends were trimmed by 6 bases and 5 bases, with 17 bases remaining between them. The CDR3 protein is CASSELVGGNNEQFF. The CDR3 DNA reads TGTGCCAGCAGCGAACTAGTGGGGGGTAACAATGAGCAGTTCTTC.

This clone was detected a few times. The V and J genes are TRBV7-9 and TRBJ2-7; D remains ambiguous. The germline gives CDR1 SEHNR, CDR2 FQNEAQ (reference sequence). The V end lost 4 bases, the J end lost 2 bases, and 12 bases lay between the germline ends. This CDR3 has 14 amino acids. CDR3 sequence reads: CASSSLDQTYEQYF. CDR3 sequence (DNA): TGTGCCAGCAGCTCTCTAGACCAGACCTACGAGCAGTACTTC.

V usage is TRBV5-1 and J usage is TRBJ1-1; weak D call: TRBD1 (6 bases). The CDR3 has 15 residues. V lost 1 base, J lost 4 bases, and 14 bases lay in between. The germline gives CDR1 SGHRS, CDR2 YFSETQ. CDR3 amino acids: CASSLTGSDFTEAFF. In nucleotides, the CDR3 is TGCGCCAGCAGCTTGACAGGGTCGGACTTCACTGAAGCTTTCTTT.

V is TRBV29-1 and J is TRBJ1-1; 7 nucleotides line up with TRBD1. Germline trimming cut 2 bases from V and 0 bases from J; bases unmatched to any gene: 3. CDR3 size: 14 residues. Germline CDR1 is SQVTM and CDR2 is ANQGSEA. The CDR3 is CSVEFDRVNTEAFF. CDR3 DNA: TGCAGCGTTGAATTTGACAGGGTGAACACTGAAGCTTTCTTT.

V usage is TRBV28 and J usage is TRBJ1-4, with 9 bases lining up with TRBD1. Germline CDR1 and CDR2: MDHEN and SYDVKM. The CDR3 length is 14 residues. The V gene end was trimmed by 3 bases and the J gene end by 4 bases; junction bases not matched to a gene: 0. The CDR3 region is CASSLDRGNEKLFF. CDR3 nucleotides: TGTGCCAGCAGTTTGGACAGGGGTAATGAAAAACTGTTTTTT.

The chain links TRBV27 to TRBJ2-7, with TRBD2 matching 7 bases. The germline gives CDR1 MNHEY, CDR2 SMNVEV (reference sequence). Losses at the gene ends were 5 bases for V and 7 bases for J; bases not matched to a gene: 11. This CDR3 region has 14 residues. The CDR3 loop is CASSGSREHREQYF. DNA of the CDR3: TGTGCCAGCAGTGGATCGCGGGAGCATCGGGAGCAGTACTTC.

The CDR3 here is CASSLVQGTDQPQHF. The CDR3 DNA reads as TGTGCCAGCAGTTTAGTACAGGGAACGGATCAGCCCCAGCATTTT. This chain connects TRBV28 to TRBJ1-5, with a weak D call TRBD1 (6 bases). The CDR3 is 15 amino acids. Germline values: CDR1 MDHEN, CDR2 SYDVKM. Trimming removed 2 bases at V and 5 bases at J, with 13 bases between.

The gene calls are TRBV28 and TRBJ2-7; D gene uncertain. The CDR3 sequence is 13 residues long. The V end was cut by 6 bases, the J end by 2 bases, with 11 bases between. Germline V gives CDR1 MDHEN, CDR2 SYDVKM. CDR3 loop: CASSPHSTYEQYF. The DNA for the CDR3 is TGTGCCAGCAGCCCGCACTCGACCTACGAGCAGTACTTC.